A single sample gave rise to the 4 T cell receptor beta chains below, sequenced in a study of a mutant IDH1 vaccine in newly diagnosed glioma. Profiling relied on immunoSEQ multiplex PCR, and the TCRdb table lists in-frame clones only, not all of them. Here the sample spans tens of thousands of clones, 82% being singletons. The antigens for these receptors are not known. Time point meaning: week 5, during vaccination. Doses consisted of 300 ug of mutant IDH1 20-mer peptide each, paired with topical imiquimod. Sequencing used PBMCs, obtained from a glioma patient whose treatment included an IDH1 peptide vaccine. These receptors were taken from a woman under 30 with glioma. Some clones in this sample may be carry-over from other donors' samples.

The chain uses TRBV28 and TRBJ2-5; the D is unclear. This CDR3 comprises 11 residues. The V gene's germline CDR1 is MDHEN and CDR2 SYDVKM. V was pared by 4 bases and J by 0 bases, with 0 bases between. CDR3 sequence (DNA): TGTGCCAGCAGTTACCAAGAGACCCAGTACTTC. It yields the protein CASSYQETQYF. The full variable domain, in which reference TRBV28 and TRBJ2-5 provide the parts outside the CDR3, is DVKVTQSSRYLVKRTGEKVFLECVQDMDHENMFWYRQDPGLGLRLIYFSYDVKMKEKGDIPEGYSVSREKKERFSLILESASTNQTSMYLCASSYQETQYFGPGTRLLVL.

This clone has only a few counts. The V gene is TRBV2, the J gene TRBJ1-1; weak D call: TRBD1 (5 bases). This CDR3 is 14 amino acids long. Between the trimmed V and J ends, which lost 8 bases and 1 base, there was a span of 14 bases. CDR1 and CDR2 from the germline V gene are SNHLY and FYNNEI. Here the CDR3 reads CASVQGRQNTEAFF. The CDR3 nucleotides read TGTGCCAGCGTCCAGGGAAGACAGAACACTGAAGCTTTCTTT.

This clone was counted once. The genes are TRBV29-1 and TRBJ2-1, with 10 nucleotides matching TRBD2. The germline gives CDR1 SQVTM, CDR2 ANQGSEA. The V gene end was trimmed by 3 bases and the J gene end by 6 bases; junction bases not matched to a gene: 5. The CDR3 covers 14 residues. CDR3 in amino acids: CSVDTSGTRNEQFF. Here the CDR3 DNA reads TGCAGCGTTGACACTAGCGGGACGCGCAATGAGCAGTTCTTC.

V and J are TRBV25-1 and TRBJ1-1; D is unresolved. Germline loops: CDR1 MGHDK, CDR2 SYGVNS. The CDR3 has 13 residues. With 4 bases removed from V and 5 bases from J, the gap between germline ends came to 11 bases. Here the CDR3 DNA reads TGTGCCAGCAGTGTATATGGGAAAACTGAAGCTTTCTTT. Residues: CASSVYGKTEAFF.